The T cell receptor (beta chain) under discussion was sequenced for a study of shared clonotypes between healthy human individuals. This table comes from immunoSEQ multiplex PCR, and its TCRdb copy is limited to in-frame clones, with some not included. The sample carries roughly 1,000,000 clones, more than 75% recorded once. About this clone itself: The target antigen is unknown. Different DNA sequences within this sample yield the same CDR3.

Overall study results and limits: Non-shared clonotypes had lower generation probabilities than those shared by all four donors.

The sequenced material came from memory CD4+ T cells from PBMCs. As for subset: CD45RA-negative fraction. This clonotype originated in a man between 18 and 35 years old in good health. Some clones in this sample may be carry-over from other donors' samples.

The CDR3: CASSRGQGAYEQYF. CDR3 DNA sequence: TGCGCCAGCAGCCGGGGACAGGGGGCCTACGAGCAGTACTTC. This sequence joins TRBV5-1 and TRBJ2-7; 11 positions agree with TRBD1. V shed 4 bases and J 2 bases; nucleotides not matched to a gene: 2. The germline CDR1 and CDR2 sequences are SGHRS and YFSETQ. CDR3 length equals 14 residues. The whole variable domain, filled in from reference TRBV5-1 and TRBJ2-7, reads KAGVTQTPRYLIKTRGQQVTLSCSPISGHRSVSWYQQTPGQGLQFLFEYFSETQRNKGNFPGRFSGRQFSNSRSEMNVSTLELGDSALYLCASSRGQGAYEQYFGPGTRLTVT.